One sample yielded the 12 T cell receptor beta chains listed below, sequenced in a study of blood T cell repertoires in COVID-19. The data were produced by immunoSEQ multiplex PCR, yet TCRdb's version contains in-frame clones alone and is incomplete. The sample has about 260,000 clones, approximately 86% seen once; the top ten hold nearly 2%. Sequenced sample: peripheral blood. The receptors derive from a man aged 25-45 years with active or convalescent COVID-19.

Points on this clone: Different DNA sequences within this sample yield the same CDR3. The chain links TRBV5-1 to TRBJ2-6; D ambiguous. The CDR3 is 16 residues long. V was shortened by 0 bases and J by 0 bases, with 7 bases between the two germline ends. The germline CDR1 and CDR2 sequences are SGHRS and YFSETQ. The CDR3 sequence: CASSLGQSSGANVLTF. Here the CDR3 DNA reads TGCGCCAGCAGCTTGGGGCAAAGCTCTGGGGCCAACGTCCTGACTTTC.

The CDR3 DNA reads as TGTGCCAGCTCACCGGACAGGTTTAGCACAGATACGCAGTATTTT. It translates to CASSPDRFSTDTQYF. The rearrangement uses TRBV18 and TRBJ2-3, with 7 bases that match TRBD1. Germline V gene sequence: CDR1 KGHSH, CDR2 LQKENI. V shed 3 bases and J 0 bases; nucleotides not matched to a gene: 3. The CDR3 covers 15 residues.

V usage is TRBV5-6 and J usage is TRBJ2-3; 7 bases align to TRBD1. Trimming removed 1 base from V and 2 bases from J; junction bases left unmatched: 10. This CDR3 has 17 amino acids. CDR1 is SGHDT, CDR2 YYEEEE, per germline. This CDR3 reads CASSLIVFGTVTDTQYF. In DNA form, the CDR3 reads TGTGCCAGCAGCTTGATAGTCTTCGGGACAGTCACAGATACGCAGTATTTT.

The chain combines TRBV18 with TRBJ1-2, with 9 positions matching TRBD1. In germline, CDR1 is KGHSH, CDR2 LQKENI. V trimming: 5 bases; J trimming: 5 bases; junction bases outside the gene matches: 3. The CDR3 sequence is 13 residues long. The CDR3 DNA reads TGTGCCAGCTCAATGGGACAGGGTTATGGCTACACCTTC. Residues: CASSMGQGYGYTF.

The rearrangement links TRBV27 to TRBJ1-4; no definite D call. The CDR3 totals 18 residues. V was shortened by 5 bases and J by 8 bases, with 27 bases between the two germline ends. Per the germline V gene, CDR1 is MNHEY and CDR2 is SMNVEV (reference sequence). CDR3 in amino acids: CASSPRQIPTGIGEKLFF. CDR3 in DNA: TGTGCCAGCAGTCCTCGTCAAATACCGACTGGTATCGGGGAAAAACTGTTTTTT.

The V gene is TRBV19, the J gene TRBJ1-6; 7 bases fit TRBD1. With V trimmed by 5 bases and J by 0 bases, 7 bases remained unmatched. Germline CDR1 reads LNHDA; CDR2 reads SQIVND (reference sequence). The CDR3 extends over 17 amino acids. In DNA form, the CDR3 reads TGTGCCAGTAGTGCACAGGGGATTAGCTCCTATAATTCACCCCTCCACTTT. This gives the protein CASSAQGISSYNSPLHF.

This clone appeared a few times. The CDR3 here is CASSTSGTSTDTQYF. DNA for the CDR3: TGTGCCAGCTCGACTAGCGGGACTAGCACAGATACGCAGTATTTT. The gene calls are TRBV18 and TRBJ2-3; 11 bases agree with TRBD2. The CDR3 loop spans 15 amino acids. The germline V gene encodes CDR1 KGHSH and CDR2 LQKENI. V lost 6 bases, J lost 0 bases, and 2 bases stayed unmatched.

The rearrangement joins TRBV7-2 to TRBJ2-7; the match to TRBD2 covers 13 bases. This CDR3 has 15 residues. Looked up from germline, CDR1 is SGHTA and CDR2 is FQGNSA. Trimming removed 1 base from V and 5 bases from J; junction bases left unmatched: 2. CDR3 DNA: TGTGCCAGCAGCTTAGATGGGACTAGCGGGGACGAGCAGTACTTC. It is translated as CASSLDGTSGDEQYF.

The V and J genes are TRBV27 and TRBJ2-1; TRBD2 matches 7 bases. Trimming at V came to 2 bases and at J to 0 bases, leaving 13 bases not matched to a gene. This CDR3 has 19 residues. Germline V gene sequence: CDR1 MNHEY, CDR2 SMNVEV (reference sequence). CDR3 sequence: CASSLQTSGVLSSYNEQFF. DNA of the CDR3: TGTGCCAGCAGTTTACAAACCAGCGGGGTCCTAAGCTCCTACAATGAGCAGTTCTTC.

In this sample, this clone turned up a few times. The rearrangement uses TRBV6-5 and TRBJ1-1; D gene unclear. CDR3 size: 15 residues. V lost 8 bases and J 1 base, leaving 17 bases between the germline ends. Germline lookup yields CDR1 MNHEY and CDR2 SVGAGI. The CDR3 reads CASSSADLGNTEAFF. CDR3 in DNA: TGTGCCAGCTCATCGGCAGATCTAGGGAACACTGAAGCTTTCTTT.

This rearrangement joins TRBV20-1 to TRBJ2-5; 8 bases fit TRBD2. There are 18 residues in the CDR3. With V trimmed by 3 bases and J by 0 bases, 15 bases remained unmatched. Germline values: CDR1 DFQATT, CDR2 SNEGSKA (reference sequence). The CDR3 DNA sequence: TGCAGTGCTAGTGTTGAGGCGGCGGGGGGCTTGTACCAAGAGACCCAGTACTTC. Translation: CSASVEAAGGLYQETQYF.

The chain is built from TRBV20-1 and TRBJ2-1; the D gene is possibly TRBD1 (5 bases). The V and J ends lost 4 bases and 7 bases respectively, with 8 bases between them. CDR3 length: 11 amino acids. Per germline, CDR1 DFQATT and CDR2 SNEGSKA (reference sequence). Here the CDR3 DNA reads TGCAGTGCTACAGGGCTGAATGAGCAGTTCTTC. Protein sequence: CSATGLNEQFF.